The 8 T cell receptor beta chains in this list originate from one sample, sequenced in a study of blood T cell repertoires in COVID-19. Sequencing used immunoSEQ multiplex PCR; TCRdb keeps in-frame clones, though not all of them. Of roughly 400,000 clones in the sample, about 92% were seen once. The sequenced sample was PBMCs or T cells enriched from blood (not recorded which). These receptor sequences come from a man younger than 35 who had recovered from COVID-19.

This CDR3 reads CASSLVQTFNQPQHF. The CDR3 bases are TGTGCCAGCAGCTTAGTTCAGACTTTCAATCAGCCCCAGCATTTT. The chain employs TRBV7-3 and TRBJ1-5, with D uncertain. The CDR3 extends over 15 amino acids. Germline V gives CDR1 SGHTA, CDR2 FQGTGA. V shed 2 bases and J shed 3 bases, with 11 bases lying between them. Full variable domain (outside the CDR3, taken from reference TRBV7-3 and TRBJ1-5): GAGVSQTPSNKVTEKGKYVELRCDPISGHTALYWYRQSLGQGPEFLIYFQGTGAADDSGLPNDRFFAVRPEGSVSTLKIQRTERGDSAVYLCASSLVQTFNQPQHFGDGTRLSIL.

The V gene is TRBV11-2, the J gene TRBJ1-4; D possibly corresponds to TRBD1 (5 bases). The CDR3 runs 15 residues. Germline assignment: CDR1 SGHAT and CDR2 FQNNGV. The ends were cut back, 10 bases at V and 5 bases at J, with 20 bases in the middle. For the CDR3, the DNA is TGTGCCACCGCGGACACCTTGCAGCTCAATGAAAAACTGTTTTTT. The encoded protein is CATADTLQLNEKLFF.

The chain employs TRBV7-3 and TRBJ2-5, with 10 bases lining up with TRBD2. CDR3 size: 15 residues. The germline V gene has CDR1 SGHTA and CDR2 FQGTGA. V shed 4 bases, J shed 5 bases, and the junction held 7 bases outside the gene matches. The CDR3 bases are TGTGCCAGCAGCTCTCTAGCGGGAGTCCGGGAGACCCAGTACTTC. Encoded protein: CASSSLAGVRETQYF.

This rearrangement joins TRBV6-1 to TRBJ1-3; D uncertain. This CDR3 comprises 14 residues. Germline V CDR1 and CDR2: MNHNS, SASEGT. Between the trimmed V and J ends, which lost 3 bases and 0 bases, there was a span of 6 bases. The CDR3: CASSDGTSGNTIYF. CDR3 sequence (DNA): TGTGCCAGCAGTGACGGTACCTCTGGAAACACCATATATTTT.

In nucleotides, the CDR3 is TGTGCCAGCAGCCCACCCCTAGCGGGAGTCTACAATGAGCAGTTCTTC. This sequence encodes CASSPPLAGVYNEQFF. This chain joins TRBV9 and TRBJ2-1, with 10 bases identical to TRBD2. The V gene's germline CDR1 is SGDLS and CDR2 YYNGEE. Trimming removed 4 bases from V and 3 bases from J; junction bases left unmatched: 7. This CDR3 comprises 16 residues. The entire variable domain, with the rest obtained from reference TRBV9 and TRBJ2-1, is as follows: DSGVTQTPKHLITATGQRVTLRCSPRSGDLSVYWYQQSLDQGLQFLIQYYNGEERAKGNILERFSAQQFPDLHSELNLSSLELGDSALYFCASSPPLAGVYNEQFFGPGTRLTVL.

The V call is TRBV5-8, the J call TRBJ2-7; TRBD1 matches at 9 bases. The V gene's germline CDR1 is SGHTS and CDR2 YDEGEE. V lost 4 bases to trimming and J lost 4 bases; unmatched junction nucleotides: 15. The CDR3 covers 17 residues. CDR3 DNA: TGTGCCAGCAGCCGCGACAGGGGGGGACCCCTCAGGTACGAGCAGTACTTC. Translated: CASSRDRGGPLRYEQYF. The full variable domain, in which reference TRBV5-8 and TRBJ2-7 provide the parts outside the CDR3, is EAGVTQSPTHLIKTRGQQATLRCSPISGHTSVYWYQQALGLGLQFLLWYDEGEERNRGNFPPRFSGRQFPNYSSELNVNALELEDSALYLCASSRDRGGPLRYEQYFGPGTRLTVT.

The genes are TRBV5-5 and TRBJ1-3; a weak D match, TRBD1 (6 bases). The CDR3 is 16 residues long. CDR1 is SGHKS, CDR2 YYEKEE, per germline (reference sequence). V was cut by 2 bases and J by 1 base, with 13 bases left in between. Here the CDR3 DNA reads TGTGCCAGCAGCTTTGGGCAACAGGGTTCTGGAAACACCATATATTTT. Translation gives CASSFGQQGSGNTIYF.

This clone showed up just once. The chain joins TRBV28 to TRBJ2-7; TRBD2 might be the D (6 bases). The CDR3 contains 14 residues. From germline, CDR1 is MDHEN and CDR2 SYDVKM. V gave up 6 bases and J gave up 1 base, with 13 bases separating them. The CDR3 reads CASRGTGDSYEQYF. For the CDR3, the DNA is TGTGCCAGCAGAGGGACTGGGGATTCCTACGAGCAGTACTTC.